This T cell receptor (beta chain) was identified during a study of beta chain features in type 1 diabetes. Whole-study findings and limits: Shorter TCRB CDR3s, moderately but significantly so, marked every one of the four CD4+ subsets in Type 1 diabetes patients. In comparison with healthy donors, patients had naive, central memory and Treg TCRB repertoires that appeared more similar. The cDNA sequencing approach could over-represent high-TCR-expressing cells.

A word on this clone: As yet, its antigen is unknown.

V was pared by 5 bases and J by 4 bases, with 20 bases between. Germline CDR1 reads MNHEY; CDR2 reads SMNVEV (reference sequence). This CDR3 contains 16 residues. Reverse transcribing all isolated RNA meant expressed TCRB transcripts were sequenced. Assay: immunoSEQ multiplex PCR; the TCRdb copy retains only in-frame clones and omits some. Of 25,000 to 35,000 clones in the sample, approximately 65% were seen once. One heparinised draw, averaging roughly 110 mL, was taken per donor. The receptor comes from a woman aged 25 to 39 with type 1 diabetes. The V call is TRBV27, the J call TRBJ1-2; tentative D call: TRBD1 (5 bases). The sequencing input was Tregs from blood. Here the CDR3 DNA reads TGTGCCAGCAGTAAAACACAGGAGCCGACCACCTATGGCTACACCTTC. Translated, it gives CASSKTQEPTTYGYTF.